This T cell receptor (beta chain) was identified during a study of neurological immune-mediated disorders. Broader study findings: TCR clonal expansion peaked in HTLV-1-associated myelopathy patients and was lowest in multiple sclerosis patients.

This clonotype was detected many times. Its specificity is unknown. A 10-nucleotide random UMI tagged transcripts in template-switch 5'RACE cDNA synthesis. Via MiXCR, TCRdb re-called the 5' RACE reads, giving one row per CDR3 protein. The sample shows some 30,000 distinct CDR3 sequences, about 15% of them seen only once. V lost 3 bases and J 4 bases, leaving 7 bases between the germline ends. Germline CDR1 is DFQATT and CDR2 is SNEGSKA (reference sequence). This CDR3 spans 12 amino acids. Stated time point: technical triplicate 3. Sequencing was performed on CD4+ T cells from blood. The chain joins TRBV20-1 to TRBJ2-1; maybe TRBD2 (5 bases). The origin of this receptor is a female donor with HTLV-1-associated myelopathy (HAM/TSP). The CDR3 region has the DNA TGCAGTGCTAGGGCGGGTTACAATGAGCAGTTCTTC. It encodes CSARAGYNEQFF.